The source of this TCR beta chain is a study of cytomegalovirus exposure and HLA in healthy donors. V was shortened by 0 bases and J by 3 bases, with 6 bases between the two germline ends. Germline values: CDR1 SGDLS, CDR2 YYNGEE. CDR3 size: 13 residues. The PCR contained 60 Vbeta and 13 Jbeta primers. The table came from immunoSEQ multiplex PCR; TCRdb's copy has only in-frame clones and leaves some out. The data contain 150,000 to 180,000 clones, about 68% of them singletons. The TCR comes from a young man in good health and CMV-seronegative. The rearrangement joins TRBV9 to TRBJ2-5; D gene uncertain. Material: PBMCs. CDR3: CASSVVEEETQYF. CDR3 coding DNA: TGTGCCAGCAGCGTAGTTGAGGAAGAGACCCAGTACTTC.